The 15 T cell receptor beta chains below were found in one sample sequenced in a study of beta chain features in type 1 diabetes. Notes on the study in general: Shortening that was moderate but significant affected the TCRB CDR3s of Type 1 diabetes patients in all four CD4+ subsets.

Expressed TCRB transcripts were sequenced after all isolated RNA was converted to cDNA. The data were produced by immunoSEQ multiplex PCR, yet TCRdb's version contains in-frame clones alone and is incomplete. The table has roughly 300,000 clones, around 9.7% seen once. These receptors have no identified antigens. The sample comprised central memory CD4+ T cells from blood. Source of these receptors: a man aged 30 to 39 with type 1 diabetes.

This sequence joins TRBV18 and TRBJ2-3; no clear D gene. V was pared by 5 bases and J by 3 bases, with 12 bases between. CDR1 KGHSH and CDR2 LQKENI come from the germline V gene. This CDR3 region has 14 residues. The CDR3 loop reads CASSSRQITDTQYF. DNA of the CDR3: TGTGCCAGCTCATCTCGACAAATTACAGATACGCAGTATTTT.

The chain joins TRBV7-9 to TRBJ2-2; D unclear. The germline V gene encodes CDR1 SEHNR and CDR2 FQNEAQ (reference sequence). The CDR3 runs to 12 residues. Trimming stripped 5 bases from V and 5 bases from J, with 6 bases between. This CDR3 is CASSLITGELFF. The CDR3 bases are TGTGCCAGCAGCCTCATTACCGGGGAGCTGTTTTTT.

As concerns this clone: The same CDR3 can be traced to other DNA sequences in this sample. This chain links TRBV5-1 with TRBJ1-2, with a tentative D call TRBD1 (5 bases). The ends were cut back, 0 bases at V and 8 bases at J, with 11 bases in the middle. Germline CDR1 and CDR2: SGHRS and YFSETQ. This CDR3 comprises 13 residues. CDR3 region: CASSLVGADGYTF. The DNA of the CDR3 is TGCGCCAGCAGCTTGGTAGGGGCCGACGGCTACACCTTC.

This rearrangement joins TRBV15 to TRBJ1-5; 7 bases line up with TRBD1. Germline V lookup: CDR1 LNHNV, CDR2 YYDKDF (reference sequence). J gave up 0 bases and V 4 bases, and 3 bases lay outside the gene matches. The CDR3 loop spans 15 amino acids. The CDR3 sequence: CATSTGTVSNQPQHF. The CDR3 DNA sequence: TGTGCCACCAGCACGGGGACAGTTAGCAATCAGCCCCAGCATTTT.

The rearrangement links TRBV6-5 to TRBJ2-7, with D uncertain. The CDR3 extends over 11 amino acids. Germline values: CDR1 MNHEY, CDR2 SVGAGI. The germline V and J ends were trimmed by 2 bases and 4 bases, with 3 bases remaining between them. The CDR3 sequence: CASSYQYEQYF. In nucleotides, the CDR3 is TGTGCCAGCAGTTACCAGTACGAGCAGTACTTC.

This rearrangement joins TRBV18 to TRBJ2-3; no firm D call. CDR3 size: 13 residues. Trimming took 1 base from V and 5 from J, leaving 7 bases between them. Germline-derived CDR1 and CDR2 are KGHSH and LQKENI. The CDR3 DNA reads as TGTGCCAGCTCACCACGAAGGGAAGATACGCAGTATTTT. It specifies CASSPRREDTQYF. The full variable domain, rest sourced from reference TRBV18 and TRBJ2-3, is NAGVMQNPRHLVRRRGQEARLRCSPMKGHSHVYWYRQLPEEGLKFMVYLQKENIIDESGMPKERFSAEFPKEGPSILRIQQVVRGDSAAYFCASSPRREDTQYFGPGTRLTVL.

The chain joins TRBV5-1 to TRBJ1-1; no clear D gene. V was shortened by 0 bases and J by 1 base, with 7 bases between the two germline ends. CDR1 is SGHRS, CDR2 YFSETQ, per germline. The CDR3 sequence is 14 residues long. CDR3 DNA sequence: TGCGCCAGCAGCTTGGATCCCAAGAACACTGAAGCTTTCTTT. This translates into CASSLDPKNTEAFF.

The chain combines TRBV10-3 with TRBJ1-6; 9 nucleotides agree with TRBD1. Trimming removed 4 bases from V and 7 bases from J; junction bases left unmatched: 11. Germline V lookup: CDR1 ENHRY, CDR2 SYGVKD. The CDR3 is made up of 17 amino acids. CDR3 DNA sequence: TGTGCCATCAGTGGTCTTCCGGGACAGGGAGGGAATTCACCCCTCCACTTT. Translated, it gives CAISGLPGQGGNSPLHF.

This clone was detected a few times. This sample also contains other DNA sequences that code for the same CDR3. As DNA, the CDR3 is TGTGCCTGGAGTGTGGCCTACGAGCAGTACTTC. This sequence encodes CAWSVAYEQYF. The chain has TRBV30 and TRBJ2-7, with D unresolved. V lost 0 bases, J lost 2 bases, and 2 bases lay in between. CDR3 length: 11 residues. The germline V gene encodes CDR1 GTSNPN and CDR2 SVGIG (reference sequence).

The chain joins TRBV30 to TRBJ2-3, with 10 nucleotides matching TRBD1. CDR3 length: 16 residues. The germline CDR1 and CDR2 sequences are GTSNPN and SVGIG (reference sequence). The V gene end was trimmed by 3 bases and the J gene end by 6 bases; junction bases not matched to a gene: 12. The CDR3 bases are TGTGCCTGGAGCGACCCGCGACAGGGGGCAACCGATACGCAGTATTTT. As protein: CAWSDPRQGATDTQYF.

The genes are TRBV30 and TRBJ2-2, with TRBD2 matching over 9 bases. Trimming at V came to 3 bases and at J to 6 bases, leaving 8 bases not matched to a gene. This CDR3 has 15 residues. Germline V gives CDR1 GTSNPN, CDR2 SVGIG (reference sequence). The CDR3 loop reads CAWSGAGGRSGELFF. The CDR3 DNA reads TGTGCCTGGAGCGGCGCGGGGGGGAGATCCGGGGAGCTGTTTTTT. Variable domain in full (rest from reference TRBV30 and TRBJ2-2): SQTIHQWPATLVQPVGSPLSLECTVEGTSNPNLYWYRQAAGRGLQLLFYSVGIGQISSEVPQNLSASRPQDRQFILSSKKLLLSDSGFYLCAWSGAGGRSGELFFGEGSRLTVL.

V gene TRBV6-5 combines with J gene TRBJ1-4; D may be TRBD1 (6 bases). The CDR3 runs 15 residues. CDR1 and CDR2 (germline): MNHEY, SVGAGI. The V end was cut by 6 bases, the J end by 3 bases, with 14 bases between. The CDR3 loop reads CASRPPGGPNEKLFF. The CDR3 DNA reads TGTGCCAGCAGGCCCCCCGGGGGCCCTAATGAAAAACTGTTTTTT.

This clone has a handful of counts. The chain joins TRBV4-3 to TRBJ2-2; D remains unclear. V dropped 0 bases and J dropped 6 bases, with 8 bases sitting between them. Germline V gene lookup returns CDR1 LGHNA and CDR2 YSLEER. The CDR3 extends over 14 amino acids. The CDR3 here is CASSQDPSAGELFF. CDR3 DNA: TGCGCCAGCAGCCAAGACCCTTCAGCCGGGGAGCTGTTTTTT.

This clone was picked up a small number of times. V usage is TRBV18 and J usage is TRBJ2-5; D may be TRBD1 (6 bases). CDR3 size: 13 residues. Germline V gives CDR1 KGHSH, CDR2 LQKENI. V was cut by 8 bases and J by 0 bases, with 10 bases left in between. Written as DNA, the CDR3 is TGTGCCAGCAGCCGGGACAACCAAGAGACCCAGTACTTC. Translating gives CASSRDNQETQYF.

The chain carries TRBV9 and TRBJ2-5; D remains ambiguous. V gave up 4 bases and J gave up 1 base, with 5 bases separating them. This CDR3 comprises 12 residues. Germline CDR1 SGDLS, CDR2 YYNGEE. The CDR3 region has the DNA TGTGCCAGCAGCCTCGGCCAAGAGACCCAGTACTTC. Translated: CASSLGQETQYF.